Each of the 13 T cell receptor beta chains below was sequenced from the same sample in a study of blood T cells in healthy people across ages. A sample-barcoded 5' primer and a J-beta primer mix were used in a second PCR of roughly 7 to 11 cycles. In TCRdb, the 5' RACE reads were re-called with MiXCR into one record per CDR3 protein. The profile covers hundreds of thousands of distinct CDR3 sequences, with about 50% appearing a single time and about 14% taken by the ten largest. Sequenced input: blood. The source of these receptors is an elderly woman in good health.

This clonotype was counted at least ten times. V gene TRBV4-1 combines with J gene TRBJ2-7; D remains unclear. Trimming shortened V by 1 base and J by 4 bases, and 8 bases separated the two germline ends. Germline V gives CDR1 MGHRA, CDR2 YSYEKL. The CDR3 length is 13 residues. Written as DNA, the CDR3 is TGCGCCAGCAGCCAAGTTGTGGGGTACGAGCAGTACTTC. This codes for CASSQVVGYEQYF.

In this sample, this clonotype turned up a few times. Given a much more abundant clone one base away, this may be a read error. This chain connects TRBV20-1 to TRBJ2-5; a weak D match, TRBD1 (5 bases). The V end lost 0 bases, the J end lost 11 bases, and 25 bases lay between the germline ends. Germline values: CDR1 DFQATT, CDR2 SNEGSKA (reference sequence). The CDR3 loop spans 16 amino acids. In nucleotides, the CDR3 is TGCAGTGCTAGAGATTCCCAGGGCTCCTTTGTCAATGAGCAGTACTTC. Its translation: CSARDSQGSFVNEQYF.

This rearrangement joins TRBV9 to TRBJ1-2, with 7 bases lining up with TRBD1. This CDR3 contains 16 residues. The J segment lost 4 bases and the V segment lost 3 bases, leaving 12 bases of the junction unmatched. In germline, CDR1 is SGDLS, CDR2 YYNGEE. The CDR3 sequence: CASSAKRQGKPYGYTF. Here the CDR3 DNA reads TGTGCCAGCAGCGCCAAACGACAGGGTAAGCCCTATGGCTACACCTTC.

As for this clonotype: This clone may be a read error of a much larger clone one base away. The V call is TRBV9, the J call TRBJ1-1; D gene uncertain. CDR3 size: 14 residues. Germline V lookup: CDR1 SGDLS, CDR2 YYNGEE. DNA for the CDR3: TGTGTCAGCAGCGTACGACCTATTAACACTGAAGCTTTCTTT. As protein: CVSSVRPINTEAFF.

The CDR3 protein is CASRKGPDYGYTF. The DNA of the CDR3 is TGTGCCAGCAGAAAAGGTCCGGACTATGGCTACACCTTC. The chain has TRBV6-6 and TRBJ1-2, with unresolved D. Germline CDR1 is MNHNY and CDR2 is SVGAGI (reference sequence). V lost 6 bases and J 3 bases, leaving 11 bases between the germline ends. The CDR3 is 13 amino acids.

CDR3 DNA sequence: TGTGCCAGCAGCACTACAGGGACGGTGTCCCCTGGACATGTGAATGAGCAGTTCTTC. Protein product: CASSTTGTVSPGHVNEQFF. V and J are TRBV21-1 and TRBJ2-1; the table assigns TRBD1, which was not confirmed against the DNA. TRBV21-1 is a listed pseudogene. This CDR3 is 19 amino acids long.

This chain uses TRBV7-2 with TRBJ2-1; 10 bases fit TRBD2. The length of the CDR3 is 15 residues. With V trimmed by 3 bases and J by 6 bases, 5 bases remained unmatched. Per the germline V gene, CDR1 is SGHTA and CDR2 is FQGNSA. CDR3 coding DNA: TGTGCCAGCAGCTTCCTAGCGGGAGTAAGCAATGAGCAGTTCTTC. Its translation is CASSFLAGVSNEQFF.

This sequence joins TRBV29-1 and TRBJ2-1; 10 positions match TRBD1. Germline loops: CDR1 SQVTM, CDR2 ANQGSEA. V shed 1 base, J shed 3 bases, and the junction held 9 bases outside the gene matches. The CDR3 is 17 residues long. The CDR3 sequence is CSVEGTGDRGLYNEQFF. CDR3 DNA sequence: TGCAGCGTTGAAGGAACCGGGGACAGGGGTCTCTACAATGAGCAGTTCTTC.

Worth noting for this clonotype: This could be a read error, since a much larger clone is one nucleotide away. The chain employs TRBV27 and TRBJ2-1; D not certain. CDR3 length: 17 amino acids. Trimming shortened V by 5 bases and J by 4 bases, and 21 bases separated the two germline ends. CDR1 MNHEY and CDR2 SMNVEV come from the germline V gene (reference sequence). In nucleotides, the CDR3 is TGTGCCAGCAGTCGTCCCTCCGCCCCGGGCGTATACAATGAGCAGTTCTTC. The encoded protein is CASSRPSAPGVYNEQFF.

Worth noting for this clonotype: A much larger clone lies one base from this, so it may be a read error. The V and J genes are TRBV2 and TRBJ2-5; D is perhaps TRBD1 (6 bases). Per germline, CDR1 SNHLY and CDR2 FYNNEI. This CDR3 region has 14 residues. CDR3 in amino acids: CASTTQGWQGTQYF. The CDR3 DNA sequence: TGTGCCAGTACTACTCAGGGGTGGCAAGGGACCCAGTACTTC.

The chain recombines TRBV6-6 with TRBJ2-1; 10 nucleotides match TRBD1. This CDR3 comprises 14 residues. V trimming: 8 bases; J trimming: 7 bases; junction bases outside the gene matches: 8. Germline-derived CDR1 and CDR2 are MNHNY and SVGAGI (reference sequence). In DNA, the CDR3 is TGTGCCAGCGGGTCGACAGGGGGCTTTAATGAGCAGTTCTTC. Protein: CASGSTGGFNEQFF.

In the case of this clonotype: Being one base from a much bigger clone, this may be a read error. The chain links TRBV5-1 to TRBJ2-5; D possibly corresponds to TRBD2 (6 bases). Deletions cut 4 bases from V and 3 bases from J, with 10 bases between. Per the germline V gene, CDR1 is SGHRS and CDR2 is YFSETQ. This CDR3 comprises 13 residues. CDR3 sequence (DNA): TGCGCCAGCAGCGGCGGGGTAGAAGAGACCCAGTACTTC. Translating it yields CASSGGVEETQYF.

This clonotype was seen repeatedly, ten times or more. The V gene is TRBV29-1, the J gene TRBJ1-2, with 7 nucleotides matching TRBD1. The V segment lost 7 bases and the J segment 3 bases; nucleotides outside the gene matches: 14. The CDR3 has 15 amino acids. The germline V gene encodes CDR1 SQVTM and CDR2 ANQGSEA. The CDR3: CSADRDGEYHYGYTF. CDR3 DNA sequence: TGCAGCGCAGACAGGGACGGCGAATACCACTATGGCTACACCTTC.